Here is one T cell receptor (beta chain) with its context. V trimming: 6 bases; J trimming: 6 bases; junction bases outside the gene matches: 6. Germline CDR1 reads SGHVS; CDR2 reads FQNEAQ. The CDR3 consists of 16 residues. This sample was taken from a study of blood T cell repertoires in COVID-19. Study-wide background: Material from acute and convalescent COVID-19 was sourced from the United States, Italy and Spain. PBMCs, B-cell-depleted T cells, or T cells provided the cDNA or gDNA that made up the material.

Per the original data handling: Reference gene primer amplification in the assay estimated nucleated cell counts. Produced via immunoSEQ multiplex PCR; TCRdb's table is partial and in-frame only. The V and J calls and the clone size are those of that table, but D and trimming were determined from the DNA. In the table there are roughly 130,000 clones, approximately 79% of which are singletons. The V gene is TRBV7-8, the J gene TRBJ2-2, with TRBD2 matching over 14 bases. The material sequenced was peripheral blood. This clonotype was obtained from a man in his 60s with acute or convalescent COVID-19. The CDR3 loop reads CASRLGTSGSPGELFF. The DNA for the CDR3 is TGTGCCAGCAGGCTGGGGACTAGCGGGAGTCCCGGGGAGCTGTTTTTT.